These 27 T cell receptor beta chains originate from one sample sequenced in a study of cytomegalovirus exposure and HLA in healthy donors (TCRdb year 2017). The receptor library was made with the immunoSEQ multiplex PCR assay. A mixture of 60 forward primers for TCR Vbeta segments and 13 reverse primers for TCR Jbeta segments was used in the multiplex PCR. Not all clones reach the TCRdb copy of this immuneACCESS table, which keeps in-frame sequences only. Checked studies attribute under half of the gap to unresolved V genes and leave the rest unexplained. The sample profile shows tens of thousands of clones; more than 70% of them were found once. The ten largest clonotypes hold around 4% of the sample. Sequencing used PBMCs. The receptor source for this set is a male donor in good health and CMV-seropositive.

This clone was picked up one time. The chain recombines TRBV7-9 with TRBJ2-3, with D maybe TRBD2 (7 bases). Deletions cut 5 bases from V and 7 bases from J, with 19 bases between. The V gene's germline CDR1 is SEHNR and CDR2 FQNEAQ (reference sequence). The CDR3 sequence is 15 residues long. The CDR3 bases are TGTGCCAGCAGCACATGGGGGGGGCGTTCAAATACGCAGTATTTT. This gives the protein CASSTWGGRSNTQYF.

This chain joins TRBV19 and TRBJ2-7; perhaps TRBD1 as D (6 bases). Trimming removed 5 bases at V and 5 bases at J, with 13 bases between. The CDR3 has 13 amino acids. Per the germline V gene, CDR1 is LNHDA and CDR2 is SQIVND (reference sequence). CDR3 sequence (DNA): TGTGCCAGTAGTCCACCGGACAGCCACGAGCAGTACTTC. Translation gives CASSPPDSHEQYF.

This clone was detected a few times. The chain links TRBV6-6 to TRBJ1-1; D call uncertain. From germline, CDR1 is MNHNY and CDR2 SVGAGI (reference sequence). This CDR3 contains 13 residues. Trimming stripped 4 bases from V and 4 bases from J, with 10 bases between. The CDR3 spells CASSLPGSTEAFF. The CDR3 DNA reads TGTGCCAGCAGTTTACCTGGGAGCACTGAAGCTTTCTTT.

The V call is TRBV14, the J call TRBJ2-5, with TRBD2 as a possible D gene (5 bases). Deletions cut 0 bases from V and 1 base from J, with 21 bases between. The germline V gene encodes CDR1 SGHDN and CDR2 FVKESK. The CDR3 is made up of 19 amino acids. The CDR3 loop reads CASSQETLLGESGQETQYF. Written as DNA, the CDR3 is TGTGCCAGCAGCCAAGAGACCCTTCTCGGCGAAAGCGGCCAAGAGACCCAGTACTTC.

The chain links TRBV5-4 to TRBJ2-7, with 10 bases lining up with TRBD2. There are 17 residues in the CDR3. CDR1 is SGHNT, CDR2 YYREEE, per germline (reference sequence). Unmatched junction bases numbered 9, after V lost 0 bases and J lost 3 bases. CDR3 sequence: CASSLGPPGLASYEQYF. The CDR3 region has the DNA TGTGCCAGCAGCTTGGGTCCTCCGGGACTAGCGAGCTACGAGCAGTACTTC. Combining the CDR3 with reference TRBV5-4 and TRBJ2-7 gives the whole variable domain ETGVTQSPTHLIKTRGQQVTLRCSSQSGHNTVSWYQQALGQGPQFIFQYYREEENGRGNFPPRFSGLQFPNYSSELNVNALELDDSALYLCASSLGPPGLASYEQYFGPGTRLTVT.

The rearrangement links TRBV6-5 to TRBJ1-2; TRBD1 matches 10 bases. V shed 7 bases, J shed 5 bases, and the junction held 13 bases outside the gene matches. The length of the CDR3 is 16 residues. Germline CDR1 MNHEY, CDR2 SVGAGI. CDR3 DNA: TGTGCCAGCAATTATGCACCGGGACAGGGGAGTTATGGCTACACCTTC. Translated: CASNYAPGQGSYGYTF.

This clone was detected only a few times. V gene TRBV6-1 combines with J gene TRBJ1-2; 8 bases are a match to TRBD1. The CDR3 spans 14 residues. Germline V gene data show CDR1 as MNHNS and CDR2 as SASEGT. V shed 1 base and J 4 bases; nucleotides not matched to a gene: 2. The CDR3 is CASSEGTGLYGYTF. In nucleotides, the CDR3 is TGTGCCAGCAGTGAAGGGACAGGGCTCTATGGCTACACCTTC.

The chain employs TRBV18 and TRBJ1-5; TRBD1 is a possible D gene (6 bases). V lost 1 base, J lost 6 bases, and 19 bases lay in between. Looked up from germline, CDR1 is KGHSH and CDR2 is LQKENI. This CDR3 contains 17 residues. CDR3: CASSPLGGALTGQPQHF. The CDR3 region has the DNA TGTGCCAGCTCACCACTTGGGGGCGCATTAACTGGTCAGCCCCAGCATTTT.

This clone was found once. V gene TRBV19 combines with J gene TRBJ1-4; 7 nucleotides line up with TRBD1. The V gene's germline CDR1 is LNHDA and CDR2 SQIVND (reference sequence). J gave up 6 bases and V 7 bases, and 8 bases lay outside the gene matches. The CDR3 contains 14 residues. CDR3 loop: CASTTGTVYEKLFF. Here the CDR3 DNA reads TGTGCCAGTACCACCGGGACAGTATATGAAAAACTGTTTTTT.

This clone has a single count. The chain links TRBV6-1 to TRBJ2-5; D gene uncertain. The CDR3 totals 13 residues. Trimming left V 1 base short and J 1 base short, with 4 bases between. In germline, CDR1 is MNHNS, CDR2 SASEGT. The CDR3 coding sequence is TGTGCCAGCAGTGAAGTATCCCAAGAGACCCAGTACTTC. It specifies CASSEVSQETQYF.

This clone was observed a handful of times. J is TRBJ2-5 and V is TRBV1; the DNA was not compared with TRBD2, the D call given in the table. TRBV1 is listed as a pseudogene. The CDR3 contains 15 residues. The CDR3 DNA is TGCACCAGCAGCCAAGATCGAACGGAGGGAGAGACCCAGTACTTC. This sequence encodes CTSSQDRTEGETQYF.

The chain recombines TRBV28 with TRBJ1-5; 7 bases are a match to TRBD1. This CDR3 spans 17 amino acids. The V gene end was trimmed by 2 bases and the J gene end by 7 bases; junction bases not matched to a gene: 14. Germline V CDR1 and CDR2: MDHEN, SYDVKM. CDR3 in amino acids: CASSLPSRKGARQPQHF. The CDR3, as DNA: TGTGCCAGCAGTTTACCCTCCCGAAAGGGGGCAAGACAGCCCCAGCATTTT.

This clone has only one observation. The chain combines TRBV5-6 with TRBJ2-5; TRBD2 agrees at 7 bases. Germline lookup yields CDR1 SGHDT and CDR2 YYEEEE. The CDR3 extends over 18 amino acids. Unmatched junction bases numbered 17, after V lost 3 bases and J lost 3 bases. In DNA, the CDR3 is TGTGCCAGCAGCTCACCTACTCAGAGTAGCGGGTGGGAAGAGACCCAGTACTTC. This gives the protein CASSSPTQSSGWEETQYF.

The chain links TRBV2 to TRBJ2-5; D unresolved. The CDR3 runs 14 residues. CDR1 is SNHLY, CDR2 FYNNEI, per germline. V was trimmed by 7 bases and J by 8 bases, leaving 20 bases between them. The CDR3 nucleotides are TGTGCCAGCAAGTCGAACTTATACCGTGGTACCCAGTACTTC. Amino acids: CASKSNLYRGTQYF.

Note on this clone: One end of the junction is discordant with germline, which a read error may explain. This sample includes further DNA sequences coding for the same CDR3. The genes are TRBV7-9 and TRBJ2-7; 9 nucleotides match TRBD2. The germline gives CDR1 SEHNR, CDR2 FQNEAQ (reference sequence). The CDR3 length is 14 residues. This CDR3 is CASSLAGRTYEQYF. In nucleotides, the CDR3 is TGTGCCAGCAGCCTAGCGGGGAGGACCTACGAGCAGTACTTC. Combining the CDR3 with reference TRBV7-9 and TRBJ2-7 gives the whole variable domain DTGVSQNPRHKITKRGQNVTFRCDPISEHNRLYWYRQTLGQGPEFLTYFQNEAQLEKSRLLSDRFSAERPKGSFSTLEIQRTEQGDSAMYLCASSLAGRTYEQYFGPGTRLTVT.

This rearrangement joins TRBV28 to TRBJ1-1; the D is unclear. CDR3 length: 18 amino acids. CDR1 and CDR2 (germline): MDHEN, SYDVKM. The V end was cut by 4 bases, the J end by 2 bases, with 23 bases between. The CDR3 here is CASSSTGHRRFPNTEAFF. In DNA, the CDR3 is TGTGCCAGCAGTTCCACTGGGCACCGGCGATTTCCCAACACTGAAGCTTTCTTT.

The chain employs TRBV27 and TRBJ2-1; 8 positions agree with TRBD2. Trimming removed 7 bases from V and 2 bases from J; junction bases left unmatched: 7. The length of the CDR3 is 15 residues. Germline lookup yields CDR1 MNHEY and CDR2 SMNVEV (reference sequence). CDR3 protein: CASTAGTRPYNEQFF. As DNA, the CDR3 is TGTGCCAGCACCGCGGGGACTAGGCCCTACAATGAGCAGTTCTTC.

This clone was recorded once. The chain combines TRBV19 with TRBJ2-1; D gene unclear. Deletions cut 2 bases from V and 6 bases from J, with 20 bases between. The length of the CDR3 is 17 residues. In germline, CDR1 is LNHDA, CDR2 SQIVND (reference sequence). The CDR3 DNA reads as TGTGCCAGTAGTATAATTTTGACATCCCCGGCCCTCAATGAGCAGTTCTTC. As protein: CASSIILTSPALNEQFF. Looking up the rest from reference TRBV19 and TRBJ2-1 gives the full variable domain: DGGITQSPKYLFRKEGQNVTLSCEQNLNHDAMYWYRQDPGQGLRLIYYSQIVNDFQKGDIAEGYSVSREKKESFPLTVTSAQKNPTAFYLCASSIILTSPALNEQFFGPGTRLTVL.

This clone appeared a few times. The chain recombines TRBV5-5 with TRBJ1-6, with D perhaps matching TRBD1 (6 bases). The germline V and J ends were trimmed by 2 bases and 5 bases, with 11 bases remaining between them. The CDR3 contains 15 residues. Germline loops: CDR1 SGHKS, CDR2 YYEKEE (reference sequence). Here the CDR3 reads CASSLLAGDNSPLHF. The CDR3 nucleotides read TGTGCCAGCAGCTTACTGGCAGGGGATAATTCACCCCTCCACTTT. Using reference TRBV5-5 and TRBJ1-6 for the parts outside the CDR3, the full variable domain is DAGVTQSPTHLIKTRGQQVTLRCSPISGHKSVSWYQQVLGQGPQFIFQYYEKEERGRGNFPDRFSARQFPNYSSELNVNALLLGDSALYLCASSLLAGDNSPLHFGNGTRLTVT.

The V and J genes are TRBV6-5 and TRBJ1-2, with TRBD1 identical over 7 bases. From germline, CDR1 is MNHEY and CDR2 SVGAGI. V lost 5 bases and J lost 7; bases outside the gene matches: 4. The CDR3 is 12 residues long. The CDR3 is CASSEGAGGYTF. The CDR3, as DNA: TGTGCCAGCAGTGAGGGGGCGGGTGGCTACACCTTC.

This chain links TRBV9 with TRBJ1-4, with TRBD1 identical over 10 bases. With V trimmed by 6 bases and J by 7 bases, 15 bases remained unmatched. This CDR3 has 17 amino acids. Germline CDR1 reads SGDLS; CDR2 reads YYNGEE. This chain's CDR3 is CASTPGTGDSVGEKLFF. CDR3 in DNA: TGTGCCAGCACCCCCGGGACAGGGGACAGTGTGGGTGAAAAACTGTTTTTT.

The chain uses TRBV18 and TRBJ1-3, with 7 bases lining up with TRBD1. V shed 4 bases and J 0 bases; nucleotides not matched to a gene: 3. CDR3 length: 15 amino acids. Germline-derived CDR1 and CDR2 are KGHSH and LQKENI. This CDR3 is CASSQGQSSGNTIYF. Written as DNA, the CDR3 is TGTGCCAGCTCACAGGGACAGAGCTCTGGAAACACCATATATTTT.

Only a few counts were recorded for this clone. J is TRBJ2-5 and V is TRBV5-4; 15 bases align to TRBD2. Germline V CDR1 and CDR2: SGHNT, YYREEE (reference sequence). This CDR3 region has 16 residues. The V segment lost 5 bases and the J segment 3 bases; nucleotides outside the gene matches: 5. The CDR3 sequence: CASSYGLAGGEETQYF. Here the CDR3 DNA reads TGTGCCAGCAGTTACGGACTAGCGGGGGGGGAAGAGACCCAGTACTTC. The variable domain in full, with the rest retrieved from reference TRBV5-4 and TRBJ2-5, is ETGVTQSPTHLIKTRGQQVTLRCSSQSGHNTVSWYQQALGQGPQFIFQYYREEENGRGNFPPRFSGLQFPNYSSELNVNALELDDSALYLCASSYGLAGGEETQYFGPGTRLLVL.

The CDR3 is CASSYSPSGGQPQHF. CDR3 nucleotide sequence: TGTGCCAGCAGTTACTCGCCGTCGGGAGGACAGCCCCAGCATTTT. The J gene is TRBJ1-5, the V gene TRBV6-6; D ambiguous. The CDR3 loop spans 15 amino acids. Germline V gives CDR1 MNHNY, CDR2 SVGAGI (reference sequence). The ends were cut back, 0 bases at V and 7 bases at J, with 13 bases in the middle.

The gene calls are TRBV27 and TRBJ1-5; D call uncertain. This CDR3 is built from 14 residues. Looked up from germline, CDR1 is MNHEY and CDR2 is SMNVEV (reference sequence). V dropped 6 bases and J dropped 3 bases, with 12 bases sitting between them. The CDR3 coding sequence is TGTGCCAGCAGCCCTGCGGGAGCCAATCAGCCCCAGCATTTT. Protein: CASSPAGANQPQHF.

This sequence joins TRBV27 and TRBJ1-6; D gene unclear. Between the trimmed V and J ends, which lost 5 bases and 5 bases, there was a span of 10 bases. The CDR3 runs to 14 residues. Germline values: CDR1 MNHEY, CDR2 SMNVEV (reference sequence). The CDR3 DNA sequence: TGTGCCAGCAGTGTCAGGTTAAATAATTCACCCCTCCACTTT. Translated, it gives CASSVRLNNSPLHF.

This chain connects TRBV27 to TRBJ2-1; 7 positions agree with TRBD1. The junction had 6 bases not matched to a gene; V was cut back by 2 bases and J by 8 bases. Germline CDR1 MNHEY, CDR2 SMNVEV (reference sequence). This CDR3 has 14 amino acids. CDR3 sequence: CASSLRAGGYEQFF. In DNA form, the CDR3 reads TGTGCCAGCAGTTTACGGGCAGGGGGATATGAGCAGTTCTTC.